This TCR beta chain was sequenced in a study of OX40 agonist ivuxolimab in advanced cancers. About the study as a whole: Ivuxolimab, which targeted the costimulatory receptor OX40 (CD134), was an agonistic, fully human IgG2 monoclonal antibody. Intravenous ivuxolimab was administered to patients every 2 weeks at six dose levels: 0.01, 0.1, 0.3, 1.5, 3 and 10 mg/kg. Of the 50 to 55 patients in dose escalation, 19 had hepatocellular carcinoma, about 15 had melanoma, 9 had renal cell carcinoma and 9 had head and neck cancer. A male proportion of under 85% and a mean age of approximately 62 years, ranging from roughly 23 to 90, were recorded for the dose-escalation cohort. Prior anti-PD-1, anti-PD-L1 or anti-CTLA-4 therapy was permitted, and checkpoint inhibitors had been received by 30% to 40% of dose-escalation patients. Partial responses were achieved by three dose-escalation patients, of whom one had hepatocellular carcinoma and two had cutaneous melanoma. Peripheral TCRbeta sequencing aimed to test whether ivuxolimab altered TCR sequence diversity and caused clonal T-cell expansion. The monotherapy dose-escalation portion (N of about 47 patients) of the phase I ivuxolimab trial is reported in the paper. Study-wide findings and limitations: Antigen specificity was not determined for the clonally expanded peripheral T cells. At doses of 0.1 to 3.0 mg/kg, clonal expansion of both CD4+ and CD8+ blood T cells was observed from baseline to week 6. Low levels of normalized T-cell clonal expansion were also shown by some nonresponding patients. In partial responders in the 0.1-3.0 mg/kg groups, normalized peripheral clonal expansion was found to be among the lowest, especially among CD8+ T cells. After ivuxolimab, expanded clones were on average more numerous among CD8+ T cells than among CD4+ T cells.

Comment on this clone: It has no known antigen specificity. No base qualities exist here, and no much larger clone lies one base off it.

The trial excluded patients who had a history of autoimmune disease or were on systemic immunosuppression. Peripheral blood for TCR sequencing was collected from all dose cohorts at baseline, on cycle 4 day 1, and on cycle 7 day 1. Samples were obtained from an open-label, multicenter, first-in-human phase I dose-escalation trial of ivuxolimab. Adults with locally advanced or metastatic head and neck squamous cell, hepatocellular, melanoma or renal cell carcinoma were enrolled in the trial. CD4+ and CD8+ T cells were sorted separately from peripheral blood before TCR sequencing. From the germline V gene (reference sequence), CDR1 is SEHNR and CDR2 is FQNEAQ. The CDR3, cysteine through phenylalanine, is 11 amino acids long. CDR3 DNA is the only sequence kept; it has 33 bases, read in frame from the first base. Deletion took 7 bases off V and 8 bases off J, with a span of 9 bases between the germline ends.

To sequence the TCRbeta CDR3 region, genomic DNA was isolated from the sorted cells. TCRbeta CDR3 regions were sequenced using the immunoSEQ Assay. TCRdb stores this immuneACCESS table with in-frame sequences only. Part of the clones is absent; in the studies checked, under half of the shortfall reflects unresolved V genes, and no reason is known for the rest. The sample contains 30,000 to 35,000 clones, nearly 75% of them found a single time. About a fifth of the sample is taken by the ten largest. The specimen was CD4+ or CD8+ T cells sorted from blood, collected in a trial of the OX40 agonist ivuxolimab. The chain uses TRBV7-9 and TRBJ2-1; the D gene remains uncertain. This TCR was recovered from an adult with an advanced solid tumor such as melanoma, head and neck, liver or kidney cancer. The sequenced DNA is TGTGCCAGCATCCTTGGGGATGAGCAGTTCTTC. Translation gives CASILGDEQFF.